Listed below are T cell receptor beta chains from one sample, sequenced in a study of identical twins. One entry per CDR3 protein results from TCRdb running MiXCR on the 5' RACE reads. The sample contains fewer than 550,000 distinct CDR3 sequences, 13% to 15% of which appear only once. This sample also appeared in a second study, on yellow fever vaccine responses in identical twins.

The sequenced sample was CD4+ T cells sorted from blood. These receptors came from a woman aged 18-30 years in good health. CDR3s include the opening cysteine and the closing phenylalanine or tryptophan. A D gene is named only where the DNA matches it firmly. Size values are once, few and many counts, or a class for expanded clones, and some rows have none.

TRBJ2-7 | TRBD1 | TRBV5-1 | few | TGCGCCAGCAGTACAGGGGTCTACGAGCAGTACTTC | CASSTGVYEQYF
TRBJ2-3 | TRBD2 | TRBV6-2/TRBV6-3 | few | TGTGCCAGCAACCCCGGGGCGGGAGAAACCACAGATACGCAGTATTTT | CASNPGAGETTDTQYF
TRBJ1-1 | . | TRBV27 | few | TGTGCCAGCAGATTACAGGCGGGGGGCACTGAAGCTTTCTTT | CASRLQAGGTEAFF
TRBJ2-4 | . | TRBV2 | . | TGTGCCAGCAGTCAACCGGACGGGGTTTGGGACATTCAGTACTTC | CASSQPDGVWDIQYF
TRBJ2-7 | . | TRBV20-1 | . | TGCAGTGCCCTATCGGACAGACAATCCTACGAGCAGTACTTC | CSALSDRQSYEQYF
TRBJ2-1 | TRBD1 | TRBV7-2 | . | TGTGCCAGCAGCCCGGACAGGGGCAGAGGTGAGCAGTTCTTC | CASSPDRGRGEQFF
TRBJ2-7 | . | TRBV7-2 | few | TGTGCCAGCAGCTTAACCCCCGGGCCCTACGAGCAGTACTTC | CASSLTPGPYEQYF
TRBJ1-1 | . | TRBV12-3/TRBV12-4 | many | TGTGCCAGCAGGCCGATAAACACTGAAGCTTTCTTT | CASRPINTEAFF
TRBJ1-5 | . | TRBV19 | few | TGTGCCAGTAGTATTTCGGGGACCCAGCCCCAGCATTTT | CASSISGTQPQHF
TRBJ1-3 | . | TRBV10-3 | once | TGTGCCATCAGTAGAGGAAACACCATATATTTT | CAISRGNTIYF
TRBJ2-2 | . | TRBV3-1 | many | TGTGCCAGCAGCCAAGGTGCCGGGGAGCTGTTTTTT | CASSQGAGELFF
TRBJ2-5 | TRBD1 | TRBV9 | few | TGTGCCAGCAGCGTACAGGACAGGGGGGAGACCCAGTACTTC | CASSVQDRGETQYF
TRBJ2-3 | TRBD1 | TRBV10-3 | . | TGTGCCATCAGCCCCGGGACAGGGGTTACAGATACGCAGTATTTT | CAISPGTGVTDTQYF
TRBJ2-7 | TRBD2 | TRBV20-1 | . | TGCAGTGCTAACCCCGCTCGCGGGAGTTTGTACGAGCAGTACTTC | CSANPARGSLYEQYF
TRBJ2-2 | . | TRBV7-8 | few | TGTGCCAGCAGCACGGTCTTCGGCGGGGAGCTGTTTTTT | CASSTVFGGELFF
TRBJ2-1 | TRBD2 | TRBV6-1 | . | TGTGCCAGCAGTCTGACCGGGACTATCTCCTACAATGAGCAGTTCTTC | CASSLTGTISYNEQFF
TRBJ2-7 | TRBD1 | TRBV18 | once | TGTGCCAGCTCATCCACCGGACAGGGTTTCTCCTACGAGCAGTACTTC | CASSSTGQGFSYEQYF
TRBJ2-7 | . | TRBV20-1 | few | TGCAGTGCTAGGGGAGTAACACAGCCCTACGAGCAGTACTTC | CSARGVTQPYEQYF
TRBJ2-2 | TRBD2 | TRBV24-1 | . | TGTGCCACCAGTCAACTAGCGGGAGGTAACACCGGGGAGCTGTTTTTT | CATSQLAGGNTGELFF
TRBJ2-5 | TRBD2 | TRBV25-1 | . | TGTGCCAGCTCCGAGGGAGGGCGGGAGACCCAGTACTTC | CASSEGGRETQYF
TRBJ2-6 | TRBD2 | TRBV4-3 | few | TGCGCCAGCAGCCTACTAGCGGGAACGGCTGGGGCCAACGTCCTGACTTTC | CASSLLAGTAGANVLTF
TRBJ1-2 | TRBD1 | TRBV6-2/TRBV6-3 | . | TGTGCCAGCAGTTCAGGGGGGCTCCTCTATGGCTACACCTTC | CASSSGGLLYGYTF
TRBJ2-3 | TRBD2 | TRBV28 | few | TGTGCCAGCAGTTTATGGGCTAGCGGGAGCCCAGATACGCAGTATTTT | CASSLWASGSPDTQYF
TRBJ2-2 | . | TRBV7-9 | few | TGTGCCAGCAGCTTAGCCGGGGGCAGTCTCCCCGGGGAGCTGTTTTTT | CASSLAGGSLPGELFF
TRBJ2-2 | . | TRBV7-9 | . | TGTGCCAGCAGGAAAGAGGGCGGCGGGGAGCTGTTTTTT | CASRKEGGGELFF
TRBJ1-5 | . | TRBV5-1 | few | TGCGCCAGCAGCTTGGGCCTGATCGGGCAGCCCCAGCATTTT | CASSLGLIGQPQHF
TRBJ2-7 | TRBD2 | TRBV7-2 | many | TGTGCCAGCAGCTTCATGGGGCGGGAGGCCTACGAGCAGTACTTC | CASSFMGREAYEQYF
TRBJ1-2 | . | TRBV29-1 | few | TGCAGCGTCTTTTACTTAGTTAGAGATGGCTACACCTTC | CSVFYLVRDGYTF
TRBJ2-3 | TRBD2 | TRBV20-1 | many | TGCAGTGTGGGGACTAGCGGGGACGGGGGGACAGATACGCAGTATTTT | CSVGTSGDGGTDTQYF
TRBJ1-1 | . | TRBV5-1 | many | TGCGCCAGCAGCTTGGGACAGGCGAACACTGAAGCTTTCTTT | CASSLGQANTEAFF
TRBJ2-1 | TRBD1 | TRBV5-1 | . | TGCGCCAGCAGCACTGTGACCGGGACAGGGGATAAGAGGGAGTTCTTC | CASSTVTGTGDKREFF
TRBJ2-3 | TRBD2 | TRBV5-1 | few | TGCGCCAGCAGCTGGGCGGGGGGGTCCACAGATACGCAGTATTTT | CASSWAGGSTDTQYF